This TCR beta chain was recovered during a study of patients and donors after allogeneic stem cell transplantation. Trimming removed 0 bases from V and 6 bases from J; junction bases left unmatched: 7. CDR3 length: 14 residues. Germline values: CDR1 DFQATT, CDR2 SNEGSKA (reference sequence). TCRdb called the RT-PCR reads again in MiXCR, with one record for every CDR3 protein. Of around 150,000 distinct CDR3 sequences listed, 25% to 35% are singletons. The TCR was taken from a human donor who was either an allogeneic HSCT recipient or a stem cell or donor lymphocyte infusion donor (not recorded which). It is not recorded whose cells these are; they may come from a transplant donor. The chain carries TRBV20-1 and TRBJ1-1; 7 nucleotides align to TRBD1. The source material was blood, either unsorted or a sorted T cell fraction (not recorded which). As DNA, the CDR3 is TGCAGTGCTAGAGACCTCCGACAGGGCTCTGAAGCTTTCTTT. It encodes CSARDLRQGSEAFF.